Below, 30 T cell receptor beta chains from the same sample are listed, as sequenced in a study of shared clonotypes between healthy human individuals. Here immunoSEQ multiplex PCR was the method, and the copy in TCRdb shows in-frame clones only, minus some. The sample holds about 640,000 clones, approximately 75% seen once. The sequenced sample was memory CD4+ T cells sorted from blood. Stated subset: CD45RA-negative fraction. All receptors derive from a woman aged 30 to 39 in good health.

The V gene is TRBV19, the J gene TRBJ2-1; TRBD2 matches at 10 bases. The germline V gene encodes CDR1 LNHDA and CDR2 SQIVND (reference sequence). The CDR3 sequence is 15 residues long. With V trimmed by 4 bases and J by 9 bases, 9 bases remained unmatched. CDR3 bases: TGTGCCAGTAGTACCTTAGCGGGAGGAGAAGTTGAGCAGTTCTTC. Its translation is CASSTLAGGEVEQFF.

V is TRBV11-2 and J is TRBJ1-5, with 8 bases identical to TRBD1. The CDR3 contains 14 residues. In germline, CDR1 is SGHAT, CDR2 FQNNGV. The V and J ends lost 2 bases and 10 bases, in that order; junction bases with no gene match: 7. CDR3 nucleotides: TGTGCCAGCAGCTTAAACCCGACAGGGGATCCCCAGCATTTT. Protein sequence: CASSLNPTGDPQHF.

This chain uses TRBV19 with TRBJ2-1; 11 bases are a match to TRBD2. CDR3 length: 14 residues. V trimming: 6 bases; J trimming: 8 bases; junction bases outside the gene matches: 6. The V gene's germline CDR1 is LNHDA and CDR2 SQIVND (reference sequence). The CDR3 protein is CASSELAGAYEQFF. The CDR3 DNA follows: TGTGCCAGTAGCGAACTAGCGGGAGCGTATGAGCAGTTCTTC.

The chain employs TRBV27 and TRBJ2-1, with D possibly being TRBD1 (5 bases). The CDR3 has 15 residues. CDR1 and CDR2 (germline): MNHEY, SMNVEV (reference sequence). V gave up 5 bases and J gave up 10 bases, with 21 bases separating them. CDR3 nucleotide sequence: TGTGCCAGCAGTCCTCGGGCTATAGGGGTATTCGAGCAGTTCTTC. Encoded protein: CASSPRAIGVFEQFF.

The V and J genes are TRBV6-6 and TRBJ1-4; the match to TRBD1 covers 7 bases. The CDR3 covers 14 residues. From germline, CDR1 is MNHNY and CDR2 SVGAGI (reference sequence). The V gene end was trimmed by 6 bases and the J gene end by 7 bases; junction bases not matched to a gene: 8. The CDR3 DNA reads TGTGCCAGCAGCCGGACAGGTCGGGGTGAAAAACTGTTTTTT. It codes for CASSRTGRGEKLFF.

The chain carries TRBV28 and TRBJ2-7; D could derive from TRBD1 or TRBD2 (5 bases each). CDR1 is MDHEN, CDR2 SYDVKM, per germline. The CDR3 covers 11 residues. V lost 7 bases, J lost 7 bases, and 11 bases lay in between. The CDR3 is CASKGPGEQYF. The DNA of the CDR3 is TGTGCCAGCAAGGGACCAGGAGAGCAGTACTTC.

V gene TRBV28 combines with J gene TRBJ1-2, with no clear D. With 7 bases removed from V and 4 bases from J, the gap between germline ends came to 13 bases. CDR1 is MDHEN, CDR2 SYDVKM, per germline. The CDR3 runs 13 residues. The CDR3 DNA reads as TGTGCCAGCAAAACACCCCGTACCTATGGCTACACCTTC. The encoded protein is CASKTPRTYGYTF.

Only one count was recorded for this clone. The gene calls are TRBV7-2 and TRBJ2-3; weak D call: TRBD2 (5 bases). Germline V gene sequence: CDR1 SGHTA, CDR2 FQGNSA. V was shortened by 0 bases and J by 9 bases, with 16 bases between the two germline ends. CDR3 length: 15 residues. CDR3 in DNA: TGTGCCAGCAGCTTAGCCGCGGGCGCTATTTGGACGCAGTATTTT. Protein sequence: CASSLAAGAIWTQYF.

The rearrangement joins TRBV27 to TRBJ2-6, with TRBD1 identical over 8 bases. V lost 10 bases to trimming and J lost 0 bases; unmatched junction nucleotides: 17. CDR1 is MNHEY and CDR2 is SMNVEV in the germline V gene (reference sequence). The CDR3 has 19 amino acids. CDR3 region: CATTIRGTGFSSGANVLTF. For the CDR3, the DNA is TGTGCCACCACTATCAGGGGGACAGGCTTCAGCTCTGGGGCCAACGTCCTGACTTTC. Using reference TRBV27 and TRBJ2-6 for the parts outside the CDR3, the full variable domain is EAQVTQNPRYLITVTGKKLTVTCSQNMNHEYMSWYRQDPGLGLRQIYYSMNVEVTDKGDVPEGYKVSRKEKRNFPLILESPSPNQTSLYFCATTIRGTGFSSGANVLTFGAGSRLTVL.

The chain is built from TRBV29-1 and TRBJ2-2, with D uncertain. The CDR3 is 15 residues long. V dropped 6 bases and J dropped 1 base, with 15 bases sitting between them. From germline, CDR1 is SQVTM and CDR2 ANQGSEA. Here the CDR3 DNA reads TGCAGCGTCCCCGGACCCTTGATGAACACCGGGGAGCTGTTTTTT. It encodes CSVPGPLMNTGELFF.

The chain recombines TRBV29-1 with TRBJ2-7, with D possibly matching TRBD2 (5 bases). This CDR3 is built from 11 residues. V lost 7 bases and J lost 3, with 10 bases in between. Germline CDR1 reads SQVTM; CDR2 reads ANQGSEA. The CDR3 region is CSGVGDYEQYF. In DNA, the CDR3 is TGCAGCGGCGTCGGGGACTACGAGCAGTACTTC.

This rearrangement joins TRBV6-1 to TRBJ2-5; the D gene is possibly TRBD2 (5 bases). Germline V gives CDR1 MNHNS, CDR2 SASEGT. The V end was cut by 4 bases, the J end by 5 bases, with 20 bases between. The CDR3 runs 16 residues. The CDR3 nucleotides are TGTGCCAGCAGTGGCGGGTGGCAATTCACTGGGGAGACCCAGTACTTC. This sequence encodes CASSGGWQFTGETQYF.

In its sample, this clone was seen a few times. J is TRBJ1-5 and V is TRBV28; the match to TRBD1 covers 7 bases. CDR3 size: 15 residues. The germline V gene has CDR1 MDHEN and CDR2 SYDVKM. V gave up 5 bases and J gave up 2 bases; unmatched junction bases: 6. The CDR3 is CASSATGNRNQPQHF. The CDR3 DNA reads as TGTGCCAGCAGTGCGACAGGGAATCGCAATCAGCCCCAGCATTTT.

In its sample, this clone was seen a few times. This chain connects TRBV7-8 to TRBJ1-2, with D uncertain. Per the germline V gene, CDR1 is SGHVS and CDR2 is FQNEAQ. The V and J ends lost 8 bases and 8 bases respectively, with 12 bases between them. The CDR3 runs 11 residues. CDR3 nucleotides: TGTGCCAGCGGTAATTTCGGCGGCTACACCTTC. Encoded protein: CASGNFGGYTF.

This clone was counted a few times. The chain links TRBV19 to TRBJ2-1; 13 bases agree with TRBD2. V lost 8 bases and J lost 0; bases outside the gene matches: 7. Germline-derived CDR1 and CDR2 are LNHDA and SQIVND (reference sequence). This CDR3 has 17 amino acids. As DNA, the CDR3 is TGTGCCAGTGGGGGACTAGCGGGACTTGGCTCCTACAATGAGCAGTTCTTC. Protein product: CASGGLAGLGSYNEQFF. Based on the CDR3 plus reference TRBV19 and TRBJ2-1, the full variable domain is DGGITQSPKYLFRKEGQNVTLSCEQNLNHDAMYWYRQDPGQGLRLIYYSQIVNDFQKGDIAEGYSVSREKKESFPLTVTSAQKNPTAFYLCASGGLAGLGSYNEQFFGPGTRLTVL.

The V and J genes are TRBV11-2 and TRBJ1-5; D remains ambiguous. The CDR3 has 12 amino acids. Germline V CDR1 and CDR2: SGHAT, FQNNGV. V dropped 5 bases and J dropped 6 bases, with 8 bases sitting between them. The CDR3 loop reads CASSTLGQPQHF. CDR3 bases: TGTGCCAGCAGCACTTTAGGTCAGCCCCAGCATTTT.

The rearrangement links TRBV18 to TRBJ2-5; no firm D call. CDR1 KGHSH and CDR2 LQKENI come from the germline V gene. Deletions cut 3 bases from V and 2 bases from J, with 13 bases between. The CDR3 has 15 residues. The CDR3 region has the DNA TGTGCCAGCTCACCGTTGGTCCCCGATCAAGAGACCCAGTACTTC. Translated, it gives CASSPLVPDQETQYF.

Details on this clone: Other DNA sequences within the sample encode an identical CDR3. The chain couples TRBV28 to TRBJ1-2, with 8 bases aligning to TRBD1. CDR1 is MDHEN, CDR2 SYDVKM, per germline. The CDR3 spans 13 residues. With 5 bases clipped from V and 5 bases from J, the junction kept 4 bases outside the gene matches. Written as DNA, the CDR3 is TGTGCCAGCAGTCCCAGGGGGCTGTATGGCTACACCTTC. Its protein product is CASSPRGLYGYTF.

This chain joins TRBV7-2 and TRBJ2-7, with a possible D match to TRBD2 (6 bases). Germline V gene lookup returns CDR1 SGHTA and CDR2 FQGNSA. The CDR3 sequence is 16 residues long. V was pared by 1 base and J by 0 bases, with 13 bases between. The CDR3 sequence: CASSLVGGVSSYEQYF. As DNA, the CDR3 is TGTGCCAGCAGCTTAGTCGGCGGGGTGAGCTCCTACGAGCAGTACTTC.

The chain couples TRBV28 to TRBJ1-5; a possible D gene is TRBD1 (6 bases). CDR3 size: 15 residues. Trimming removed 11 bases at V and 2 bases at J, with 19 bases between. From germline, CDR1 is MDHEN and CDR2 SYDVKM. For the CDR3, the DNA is TGTGCCTCCAGGACAGCTGTATCCCGCAATCAGCCCCAGCATTTT. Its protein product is CASRTAVSRNQPQHF.

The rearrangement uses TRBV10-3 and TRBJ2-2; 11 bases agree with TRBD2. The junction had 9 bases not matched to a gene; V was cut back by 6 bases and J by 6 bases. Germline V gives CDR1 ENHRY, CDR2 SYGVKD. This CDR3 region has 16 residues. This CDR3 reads CAISATSGSLPGELFF. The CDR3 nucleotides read TGTGCCATCAGCGCCACTAGCGGGAGTCTCCCCGGGGAGCTGTTTTTT.

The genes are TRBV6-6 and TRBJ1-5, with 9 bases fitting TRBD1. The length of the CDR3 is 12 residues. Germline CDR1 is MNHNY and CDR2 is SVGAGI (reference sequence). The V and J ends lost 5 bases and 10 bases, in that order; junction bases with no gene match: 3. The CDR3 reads CASSGGQGPQHF. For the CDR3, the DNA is TGTGCCAGCAGTGGGGGACAGGGCCCCCAGCATTTT.

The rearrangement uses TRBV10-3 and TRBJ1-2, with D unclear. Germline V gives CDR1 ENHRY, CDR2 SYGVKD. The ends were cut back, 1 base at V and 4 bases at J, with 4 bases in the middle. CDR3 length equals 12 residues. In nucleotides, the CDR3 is TGTGCCATCAGTGAGTGGTCCTATGGCTACACCTTC. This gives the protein CAISEWSYGYTF.

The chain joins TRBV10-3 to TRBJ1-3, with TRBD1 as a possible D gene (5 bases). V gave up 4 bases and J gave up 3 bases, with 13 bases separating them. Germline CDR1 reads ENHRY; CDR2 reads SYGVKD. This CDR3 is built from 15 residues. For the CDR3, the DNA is TGTGCCATCAGTGGGGACGGCGGAATTGGAAACACCATATATTTT. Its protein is CAISGDGGIGNTIYF.

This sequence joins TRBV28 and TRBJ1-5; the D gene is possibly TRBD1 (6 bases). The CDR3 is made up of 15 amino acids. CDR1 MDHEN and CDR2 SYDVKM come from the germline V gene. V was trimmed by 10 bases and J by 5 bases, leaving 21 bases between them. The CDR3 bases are TGTGCCACCCGGCTAGGGGGGGCAACGGATCAGCCCCAGCATTTT. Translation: CATRLGGATDQPQHF.

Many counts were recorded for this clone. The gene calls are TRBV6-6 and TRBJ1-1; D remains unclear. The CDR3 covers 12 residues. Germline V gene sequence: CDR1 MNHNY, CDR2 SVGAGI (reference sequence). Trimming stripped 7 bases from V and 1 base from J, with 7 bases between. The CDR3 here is CASNGENTEAFF. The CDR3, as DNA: TGTGCCAGCAATGGGGAGAACACTGAAGCTTTCTTT.

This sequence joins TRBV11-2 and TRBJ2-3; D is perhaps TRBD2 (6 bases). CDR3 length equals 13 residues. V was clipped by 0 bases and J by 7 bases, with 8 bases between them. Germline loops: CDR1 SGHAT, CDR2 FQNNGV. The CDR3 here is CASSLDRGNTQYF. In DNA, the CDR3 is TGTGCCAGCAGCTTAGACCGCGGGAATACGCAGTATTTT.

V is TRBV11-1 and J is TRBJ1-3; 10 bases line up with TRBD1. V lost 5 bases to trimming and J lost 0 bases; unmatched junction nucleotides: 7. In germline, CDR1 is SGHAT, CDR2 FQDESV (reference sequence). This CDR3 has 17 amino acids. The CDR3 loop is CASSPGQGPISGNTIYF. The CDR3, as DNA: TGTGCCAGCAGCCCGGGACAGGGGCCGATCTCTGGAAACACCATATATTTT.

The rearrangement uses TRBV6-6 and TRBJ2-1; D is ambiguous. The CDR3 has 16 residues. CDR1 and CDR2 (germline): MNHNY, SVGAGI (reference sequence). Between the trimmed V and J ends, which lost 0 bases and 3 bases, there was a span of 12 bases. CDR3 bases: TGTGCCAGCAGTTACTCGATAATAGGTAACTACAATGAGCAGTTCTTC. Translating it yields CASSYSIIGNYNEQFF.

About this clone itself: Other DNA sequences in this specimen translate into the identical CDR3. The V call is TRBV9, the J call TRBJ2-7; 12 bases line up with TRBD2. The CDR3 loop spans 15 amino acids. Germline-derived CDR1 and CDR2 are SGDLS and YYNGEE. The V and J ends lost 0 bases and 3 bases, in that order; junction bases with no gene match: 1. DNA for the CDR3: TGTGCCAGCAGCGTAGGACTAGCGGGAGACTACGAGCAGTACTTC. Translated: CASSVGLAGDYEQYF.